This TCR beta chain came from a study of monozygotic twins with inflammatory bowel disease. The germline gives CDR1 MDHEN, CDR2 SYDVKM. CDR3 length equals 14 residues. No DNA is given; TCRdb re-called the 5' RACE reads and lists each CDR3 protein once. Here the sample table reports approximately 120,000 distinct CDR3 sequences. This chain connects TRBV28 to TRBJ1-1; the D call of TRBD1 rests on TCRdb alone, since no DNA is present to check it. Material for sequencing was blood. The sequence was collected from a human donor with ulcerative colitis or Crohn's disease, or a healthy co-twin of an affected twin (not recorded which). The CDR3 spells CASSLGGEDTEAFF.